One T cell receptor (beta chain) is described in this entry. It has no known antigen specificity. No base quality information exists; no much larger clone differs at one position. This specimen's time point label, per the study, means: pretreatment peripheral blood. The cohort included some 30 patients with locally advanced or metastatic urothelial carcinoma who were treated at Memorial Sloan Kettering on a trial protocol. Peripheral blood mononuclear cells were collected pretreatment and during treatment, with between 1 and 8 total time points obtained per patient. The Qiagen DNeasy Blood extraction kit was used to purify genomic DNA from total PBMCs and from tumor samples. Collected pretreatment and during treatment, PBMCs were isolated and stored as previously described. Synthetic TCR analog templates were spiked into each PCR to estimate absolute template abundance from read counts. The immunoSEQ assay used bias-controlled V and J gene primers to amplify TCRbeta CDR3 regions from genomic DNA. Sequencing of rearranged TCRbeta segments was done at approximately 20X coverage. The authors' analysis ran thus. Sequencing errors were corrected by clustering and CDR3s were annotated against IMGT to assign V, D and J genes. Only productive TCRbeta rearrangements were used in downstream analyses, excluding out-of-frame or stop-codon sequences. Clonality was computed as one minus Shannon entropy normalized by the log of the number of unique productive sequences. Clones differing between time points or between blood and tumor were identified using Fisher's exact test with Benjamini-Hochberg correction, with an adjusted p below 0.01 applied as the threshold. As stored in TCRdb, this immuneACCESS dataset retains in-frame rearrangements with V and J assigned. A fraction of the clones does not appear; measured against another copy, unresolved V genes explain less than half of the discrepancy, and the remainder lacks a known reason. The V and J calls and the clone size are those of that table, but D and trimming were determined from the DNA. The sample data list 130,000 or so clones, and approximately 84% of these were observed just once. Together, the top ten hold 2.5% to 3.5% of the sample.

The CDR3 has 16 amino acids, counting the end cysteine and phenylalanine. Solely the CDR3 DNA is kept, with 48 bases framed from the first base. V lost 1 base and J lost 1 base; the stretch between them is 13 bases long. Looking up the germline V gene yields CDR1 KGHSH and CDR2 LQKENI. This entry is derived from a study of PD-L1 blockade in urothelial cancer (dated by TCRdb to about 2017). Regarding the complete study: Every patient began therapy in about 2014 and was given atezolizumab 1,200 mg intravenously every 3 weeks. Blood samples gave median yields of 141,255 T cells and tens of thousands of unique TCRs, along with a median clonality of approximately 0.084. Durable clinical benefit was achieved by nine patients and was not achieved by 20 patients. The study, an exploratory multi-omic analysis, examined somatic, immune and clinical correlates of response to PD-L1 blockade with atezolizumab in urothelial cancer. Pretreatment blood TCR-seq was available for under 35 patients, at least one posttreatment blood collection was obtained for 25 or so patients, and tumor TCR-seq was available for 25 or so patients. Blood samples were analyzed at two time points: 3 weeks after treatment start (second dose) and 6 weeks after treatment start. Patients had an ECOG performance status of 0 or 1 and had received between 0 and 3 prior chemotherapy regimens. About 90% of the 29 patients were identified as males with urothelial cancer of bladder origin, and a prior smoking history was reported by 18 of 29 patients. Durable clinical benefit was defined as progression-free survival longer than 6 months, and TCR features were also tested against progression-free and overall survival. Pretreatment tumor samples and matched peripheral blood, collected serially before and after atezolizumab treatment, underwent TCR sequencing. Whole exome sequencing and RNA sequencing of pretreatment tumors were performed alongside TCR sequencing in the same patients. The paper as a whole reports these results and caveats: Because the sample size was small (n ≈ 30) and many of the analyses were exploratory, the results are meant to be hypothesis-generating. At 3 weeks after the start of treatment, tumor-associated TCR clones in peripheral blood had expanded more in patients with durable benefit (n ≈ 23, p = 0.022). A pretreatment peripheral blood TCR clonality below the median was linked to improved progression-free and overall survival.

This receptor chain uses TRBV18 and TRBJ2-5, and perhaps TRBD2 as D gene, on 5 matching bases. The source of this sequence is a man in his fifties with urothelial cancer. The sample in question was PBMCs, obtained around atezolizumab (anti-PD-L1) treatment. The CDR3 protein is CASSPRGPGFQETQYF. DNA sequence: TGTGCCAGCTCACCACGAGGACCGGGGTTCCAAGAGACCCAGTACTTC.